This TCR beta chain was sequenced during a study of cytotoxic CD8 clonotypes in ibrutinib-treated CLL. Germline V gives CDR1 SGHNT, CDR2 YENEEA. Trimming cost V 5 bases and J 4 bases; bases outside gene matches: 7. This CDR3 is built from 14 residues. The assay was immunoSEQ multiplex PCR, and TCRdb's table has in-frame clones only and misses some. The repertoire holds some 70,000 clones, approximately 90% seen once, with 2.5% to 3.5% in the top ten. This sequence originates from a human donor with chronic lymphocytic leukemia. Source: PBMCs, taken after 12 months of ibrutinib treatment. The chain employs TRBV11-3 and TRBJ2-7; 8 nucleotides align to TRBD1. The CDR3 is CASSPDRGGYEQYF. The DNA for the CDR3 is TGTGCCAGCAGCCCCGACAGGGGTGGTTACGAGCAGTACTTC.